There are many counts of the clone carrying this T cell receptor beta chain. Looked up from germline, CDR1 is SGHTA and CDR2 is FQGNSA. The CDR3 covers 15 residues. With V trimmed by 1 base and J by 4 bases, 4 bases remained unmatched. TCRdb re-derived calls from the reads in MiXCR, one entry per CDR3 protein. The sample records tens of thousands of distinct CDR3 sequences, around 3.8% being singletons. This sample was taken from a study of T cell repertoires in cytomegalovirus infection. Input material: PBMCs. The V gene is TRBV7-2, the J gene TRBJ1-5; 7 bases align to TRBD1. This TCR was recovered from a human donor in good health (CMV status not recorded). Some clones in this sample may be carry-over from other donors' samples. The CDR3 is CASSLEGQTNQPQHF. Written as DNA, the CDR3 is TGTGCCAGCAGCTTAGAGGGACAGACTAATCAGCCCCAGCATTTT.